This T cell receptor (beta chain) is from a study of early T cells in non-severe SARS-CoV-2 infection. There are many counts of this clonotype. Trimming removed 3 bases from V and 5 bases from J; junction bases left unmatched: 10. In germline, CDR1 is MNHEY, CDR2 SMNVEV (reference sequence). This CDR3 has 16 residues. Individual cDNA molecules were tagged with unique molecular identifiers. TCRdb recomputed calls from the 5' RACE reads with MiXCR, one row per CDR3 protein. The table includes 30,000 to 35,000 distinct CDR3 sequences, more than 4.5% detected once. The receptor was isolated from an adult who was a healthcare worker with PCR-confirmed SARS-CoV-2 infection or an uninfected control (not recorded which). The sample comprised whole blood. The chain joins TRBV27 to TRBJ2-7, with 10 bases aligning to TRBD2. CDR3 region: CASSFTRSGRAHEQYF. In DNA, the CDR3 is TGTGCCAGCAGTTTCACCCGCAGCGGGAGGGCCCACGAGCAGTACTTC.